A selection of T cell receptor beta chains follows, all from one sample in a study of graft-versus-host responses after intestinal transplantation. The antigens these receptors bind are not known. Libraries were prepared by immunoSEQ multiplex PCR; TCRdb keeps only in-frame clonotypes and omits some of them. Of 85,000 to 95,000 clones in the sample, about 92% were seen once. The source material was unstimulated CD8+ T cells sorted from spleen or lymph node cells, sampled before intestinal transplant. These receptors were collected from a human donor who received an intestinal transplant. Both conserved end residues are part of each CDR3. Fields, in order: V gene, clone size, D gene, J gene, CDR3 DNA, CDR3 protein. A D gene is named only where the DNA matches it firmly. Where a row states a size, it is once, few, many or the class of an expanded clone; other rows omit it.

v_gene: TRBV4-1
abundance: .
d_gene: TRBD1
j_gene: TRBJ1-2
CDR3nt: TGCGCCAGCGGACAGGGTTCCTATGGCTACACCTTC
CDR3aa: CASGQGSYGYTF

v_gene: TRBV6-5
abundance: .
d_gene: .
j_gene: TRBJ2-7
CDR3nt: TGTGCCAGCAGTACCCAGGGGCGTACCTACGAGCAGTACTTC
CDR3aa: CASSTQGRTYEQYF

v_gene: TRBV10-3
abundance: .
d_gene: TRBD2
j_gene: TRBJ2-1
CDR3nt: TGTGCCACCAAGCCAGGGACTAGCGGGGGGGCGGGAGCCGATGAGCAGTTCTTC
CDR3aa: CATKPGTSGGAGADEQFF

v_gene: TRBV30
abundance: .
d_gene: .
j_gene: TRBJ1-2
CDR3nt: TGTGCCTGGAGTGAAGGGGTTGGGGATGGCTACACCTTC
CDR3aa: CAWSEGVGDGYTF

v_gene: TRBV4-3
abundance: .
d_gene: TRBD2
j_gene: TRBJ2-2
CDR3nt: TGCGCCAGCAGCCAAGAAGGACTAGCGGGGGGGCCGTCCGGGGAGCTGTTTTTT
CDR3aa: CASSQEGLAGGPSGELFF

v_gene: TRBV2
abundance: .
d_gene: .
j_gene: TRBJ2-7
CDR3nt: TGTGCCAGCAGTGATTGGACAGAGCAGTACTTC
CDR3aa: CASSDWTEQYF

v_gene: TRBV10-3
abundance: few
d_gene: TRBD1
j_gene: TRBJ1-1
CDR3nt: TGTGCCATCAATAATAAGACAGGGGGCGAAACTGAAGCTTTCTTT
CDR3aa: CAINNKTGGETEAFF

v_gene: TRBV5-4
abundance: .
d_gene: TRBD2
j_gene: TRBJ2-1
CDR3nt: TGTGCCAGCAGTTATCGGGCTAGCGGGGACAATGAGCAGTTCTTC
CDR3aa: CASSYRASGDNEQFF

v_gene: TRBV30
abundance: .
d_gene: .
j_gene: TRBJ2-7
CDR3nt: TGTGCCTGGAGTCTCGGACTCCTCTACGAGCAGTACTTC
CDR3aa: CAWSLGLLYEQYF

v_gene: TRBV4-1
abundance: .
d_gene: .
j_gene: TRBJ2-2
CDR3nt: TGCGCCAGCAGCCAAGCAACGCTAGGGGGCACCGGGGAGCTGTTTTTT
CDR3aa: CASSQATLGGTGELFF

v_gene: TRBV27
abundance: .
d_gene: .
j_gene: TRBJ1-1
CDR3nt: TGTGCCAGCAGTTTGAACCAGGGCGCTGAAGCTTTCTTT
CDR3aa: CASSLNQGAEAFF

v_gene: TRBV2
abundance: .
d_gene: .
j_gene: TRBJ1-1
CDR3nt: TGTGCCAGCAGTGAAGTGATAGACATGAACACTGAAGCTTTCTTT
CDR3aa: CASSEVIDMNTEAFF

v_gene: TRBV9
abundance: once
d_gene: TRBD1
j_gene: TRBJ2-7
CDR3nt: TGTGCCAGCAGCGTGGGGACAGGGAGCTCCTACGAGCAGTACTTC
CDR3aa: CASSVGTGSSYEQYF

v_gene: TRBV4-3
abundance: .
d_gene: TRBD2
j_gene: TRBJ2-1
CDR3nt: TGCGCCAGCAGCCAAGATACGGCGGGGGGTTTTTACAATGAGCAGTTCTTC
CDR3aa: CASSQDTAGGFYNEQFF

v_gene: TRBV27
abundance: .
d_gene: .
j_gene: TRBJ1-1
CDR3nt: TGTGCCAGCCTCATCCTGGGGCAGGGAAGGGCTTTCTTT
CDR3aa: CASLILGQGRAFF

v_gene: TRBV4-3
abundance: .
d_gene: .
j_gene: TRBJ1-2
CDR3nt: TGCGCCAGCAGCCAAGCTAGAGGGGGGGATAACTATGGCTACACCTTC
CDR3aa: CASSQARGGDNYGYTF

v_gene: TRBV7-9
abundance: .
d_gene: .
j_gene: TRBJ2-1
CDR3nt: TGTGCCAGCAGCTCGCAACCTAGTTATGAGCAGTTCTTC
CDR3aa: CASSSQPSYEQFF

v_gene: TRBV23-1
abundance: .
d_gene: TRBD1
j_gene: TRBJ1-5
CDR3nt: TGCGCCAGCAGTCAAAGGGACAGTTATCAGCCCCAGCATTTT
CDR3aa: CASSQRDSYQPQHF

v_gene: TRBV7-9
abundance: .
d_gene: .
j_gene: TRBJ2-5
CDR3nt: TGTGCCAGCGGAGGGGGCGCAGAGACCCAGTACTTC
CDR3aa: CASGGGAETQYF

v_gene: TRBV30
abundance: .
d_gene: TRBD1
j_gene: TRBJ2-7
CDR3nt: TGTGCCTGGAGTGGAGTGTCCGACAGGGAAGAGGGCTACGAGCAGTACTTC
CDR3aa: CAWSGVSDREEGYEQYF

v_gene: TRBV5-6
abundance: .
d_gene: .
j_gene: TRBJ1-2
CDR3nt: TGTGCCAGCAGCTTGGCCGCCGTGGAGGACTACACCTTC
CDR3aa: CASSLAAVEDYTF

v_gene: TRBV4-1
abundance: .
d_gene: .
j_gene: TRBJ2-3
CDR3nt: TGCGCCAGCAGCCAGGGTCAGGGGAGGGCAGATACGCAGTATTTT
CDR3aa: CASSQGQGRADTQYF

v_gene: TRBV7-9
abundance: .
d_gene: .
j_gene: TRBJ1-4
CDR3nt: TGTGCCAGCAGCTTAGATGCTCAGGGGATAAATGAAAAACTGTTTTTT
CDR3aa: CASSLDAQGINEKLFF

v_gene: TRBV5-1
abundance: .
d_gene: .
j_gene: TRBJ1-3
CDR3nt: TGCGCCAGCAGCTTGGGACAGGGAAACACCATATATTTT
CDR3aa: CASSLGQGNTIYF

v_gene: TRBV5-1
abundance: .
d_gene: .
j_gene: TRBJ2-7
CDR3nt: TGCGCCAGCACCCAGGAGGGGCCGTTTCTTAAGGGGGAGCAGTACTTC
CDR3aa: CASTQEGPFLKGEQYF

v_gene: TRBV9
abundance: .
d_gene: .
j_gene: TRBJ2-7
CDR3nt: TGTGCCAGCAGCGAGGGGGCGGGGACAACCTACGAGCAGTACTTC
CDR3aa: CASSEGAGTTYEQYF

v_gene: TRBV7-9
abundance: .
d_gene: TRBD2
j_gene: TRBJ2-1
CDR3nt: TGTGCCAGCAGCTCGACCCCCCCCGGGGAGGGGTACAATGAGCAGTTCTTC
CDR3aa: CASSSTPPGEGYNEQFF

v_gene: TRBV12-5
abundance: .
d_gene: .
j_gene: TRBJ1-2
CDR3nt: TGTGCTAGTGGTTTGCCTAAGGGACAAATCTATGGCTACACCTTC
CDR3aa: CASGLPKGQIYGYTF

v_gene: TRBV4-3
abundance: .
d_gene: TRBD1
j_gene: TRBJ2-1
CDR3nt: TGCGCCAGCAGCCCCAGCCCTACGTCGGGACAGTACAATGAGCAGTTCTTC
CDR3aa: CASSPSPTSGQYNEQFF

v_gene: TRBV6-5
abundance: .
d_gene: TRBD1
j_gene: TRBJ2-7
CDR3nt: TGTGCCAGAAATGACAGGGTCCGCTCCTACGAGCAGTACTTC
CDR3aa: CARNDRVRSYEQYF

v_gene: TRBV11-2
abundance: .
d_gene: TRBD2
j_gene: TRBJ2-3
CDR3nt: TGTGCCAGCAGCGCCGGGACTAGCGGTGATACGCAGTATTTT
CDR3aa: CASSAGTSGDTQYF

v_gene: TRBV12-5
abundance: .
d_gene: .
j_gene: TRBJ2-1
CDR3nt: TGTGCTAGTGGTTCCCCCTGGGGGGAAGGAATCGAGCAGTTCTTC
CDR3aa: CASGSPWGEGIEQFF

v_gene: TRBV6-5
abundance: .
d_gene: .
j_gene: TRBJ2-2
CDR3nt: TGTGCCAGCAGTTACTTTGGGGGGAGTGACGGGGAGCTGTTTTTT
CDR3aa: CASSYFGGSDGELFF

v_gene: TRBV4-2
abundance: .
d_gene: TRBD1
j_gene: TRBJ2-6
CDR3nt: TGTGCCAGCAGCCAAGCTACCCGGACAGGAGGTAGCTCTGGGGCCAACGTCCTGACTTTC
CDR3aa: CASSQATRTGGSSGANVLTF

v_gene: TRBV7-9
abundance: .
d_gene: TRBD1
j_gene: TRBJ1-4
CDR3nt: TGTGCCAGCAGCGGGCGGACCGGGACAGGGGTCGAAAAACTGTTTTTT
CDR3aa: CASSGRTGTGVEKLFF

v_gene: TRBV5-1
abundance: .
d_gene: TRBD1
j_gene: TRBJ2-3
CDR3nt: TGCGCCAGCAGCCCTCGGACAGGGGAAGATGTAGATACGCAGTATTTT
CDR3aa: CASSPRTGEDVDTQYF

v_gene: TRBV10-2
abundance: .
d_gene: .
j_gene: TRBJ2-7
CDR3nt: TGCGCCAGCAGTGATAGGAGGGGAGGCGACGAGCAGTACTTC
CDR3aa: CASSDRRGGDEQYF

v_gene: TRBV14
abundance: .
d_gene: .
j_gene: TRBJ1-1
CDR3nt: TGTGCCAGCAGCCAAGATCGAGTACGGGGGGCTGACACTGAAGCTTTCTTT
CDR3aa: CASSQDRVRGADTEAFF

v_gene: TRBV19
abundance: .
d_gene: TRBD2
j_gene: TRBJ2-3
CDR3nt: TGTGCCAGTACCCCACGAGCGGGGTGGGGCACAGATACGCAGTATTTT
CDR3aa: CASTPRAGWGTDTQYF

v_gene: TRBV30
abundance: .
d_gene: TRBD2
j_gene: TRBJ2-2
CDR3nt: TGTGCCTGGAGTGGGCAGGGACTAGCGGGATTCCTCGCCGGGGAGCTGTTTTTT
CDR3aa: CAWSGQGLAGFLAGELFF

v_gene: TRBV7-7
abundance: .
d_gene: TRBD1
j_gene: TRBJ1-5
CDR3nt: TGTGCCAGCAGCAAGGACAGGGGCAATCAGCCCCAGCATTTT
CDR3aa: CASSKDRGNQPQHF

v_gene: TRBV9
abundance: .
d_gene: .
j_gene: TRBJ1-1
CDR3nt: TGTGCCAGCAGCGACAGGGATGGGAACACTGAAGCTTTCTTT
CDR3aa: CASSDRDGNTEAFF

v_gene: TRBV4-3
abundance: once
d_gene: TRBD1
j_gene: TRBJ1-2
CDR3nt: TGCGCCAGCAGTCCCACGACAGGGGGGCTCTATGGCTACACCTTC
CDR3aa: CASSPTTGGLYGYTF

v_gene: TRBV5-4
abundance: .
d_gene: .
j_gene: TRBJ1-2
CDR3nt: TGTGCCAGCAGCTTGGAGAGGGAGAGGAACTATAACTATGGCTACACCTTC
CDR3aa: CASSLERERNYNYGYTF

v_gene: TRBV4-3
abundance: .
d_gene: TRBD1
j_gene: TRBJ1-4
CDR3nt: TGCGCCAGCAGCCAAGGTGCCCGGGACAGGGGGCCCATTAATGAAAAACTGTTTTTT
CDR3aa: CASSQGARDRGPINEKLFF

v_gene: TRBV6-6
abundance: .
d_gene: TRBD2
j_gene: TRBJ2-7
CDR3nt: TGTGCCAGCAGTGCGCTAGCGGGGGGGCTCTACGAGCAGTACTTC
CDR3aa: CASSALAGGLYEQYF

v_gene: TRBV5-1
abundance: .
d_gene: TRBD2
j_gene: TRBJ2-5
CDR3nt: TGCGCCAGCAGCTTGGTGGGACTAGCGGGGCAAGAGACCCAGTACTTC
CDR3aa: CASSLVGLAGQETQYF

v_gene: TRBV27
abundance: .
d_gene: TRBD2
j_gene: TRBJ2-2
CDR3nt: TGTGCCAGCATCGCTAGCGGGGTTTCCCACCCGAACACCGGGGAGCTGTTTTTT
CDR3aa: CASIASGVSHPNTGELFF

v_gene: TRBV4-3
abundance: .
d_gene: TRBD1
j_gene: TRBJ1-2
CDR3nt: TGCGCCAGCAGCCAAGGAGAGACAGGGTGGGGAGGTGGCTACACCTTC
CDR3aa: CASSQGETGWGGGYTF

v_gene: TRBV6-1
abundance: once
d_gene: TRBD1
j_gene: TRBJ2-5
CDR3nt: TGTGCCAGCAGAGGGACAGGTTTCGAGACCCAGTACTTC
CDR3aa: CASRGTGFETQYF

v_gene: TRBV5-6
abundance: .
d_gene: TRBD1
j_gene: TRBJ2-5
CDR3nt: TGTGCCAGCAGCCACGGGGACAGCCAAGAGACCCAGTACTTC
CDR3aa: CASSHGDSQETQYF

v_gene: TRBV11-2
abundance: .
d_gene: .
j_gene: TRBJ2-1
CDR3nt: TGTGCCAGCAGCTCCCTATTCAATGAGCAGTTCTTC
CDR3aa: CASSSLFNEQFF

v_gene: TRBV4-3
abundance: once
d_gene: .
j_gene: TRBJ2-2
CDR3nt: TGCGCCAGCAGCCAAGATGGATCGGGACTCTTGGGCCGGGAGCTGTTTTTT
CDR3aa: CASSQDGSGLLGRELFF

v_gene: TRBV30
abundance: .
d_gene: .
j_gene: TRBJ2-2
CDR3nt: TGTGCCTGGAGTGTAACAGCAGGGGAGGGGGAGCTGTTTTTT
CDR3aa: CAWSVTAGEGELFF

v_gene: TRBV7-9
abundance: once
d_gene: .
j_gene: TRBJ2-7
CDR3nt: TGTGCCAGCACCTCGGCGCTAGCGCCCTACGAGCAGTACTTC
CDR3aa: CASTSALAPYEQYF

v_gene: TRBV4-1
abundance: .
d_gene: .
j_gene: TRBJ1-4
CDR3nt: TGCGCCAGCAGCCTAAGTCGGGGAAGTAGTAATGAAAAACTGTTTTTT
CDR3aa: CASSLSRGSSNEKLFF

v_gene: TRBV4-3
abundance: once
d_gene: TRBD1
j_gene: TRBJ2-7
CDR3nt: TGCGCCAGCAGCCAGGACGAGACAGGGTTTTCCTCCTACGAGCAGTACTTC
CDR3aa: CASSQDETGFSSYEQYF

v_gene: TRBV29-1
abundance: .
d_gene: TRBD1
j_gene: TRBJ2-5
CDR3nt: TGCAGCGTGGTAACAGGGGGATACGAGACCCAGTACTTC
CDR3aa: CSVVTGGYETQYF

v_gene: TRBV18
abundance: .
d_gene: .
j_gene: TRBJ1-1
CDR3nt: TGTGCCAGCTCACCGGCTTCGGGACTGAAGTTTGATGAAGCTTTCTTT
CDR3aa: CASSPASGLKFDEAFF

v_gene: TRBV6-5
abundance: .
d_gene: TRBD1
j_gene: TRBJ2-7
CDR3nt: TGTGCCAGCAGTTACAACCCGACGACAGGGACCTACGAGCAGTACTTC
CDR3aa: CASSYNPTTGTYEQYF